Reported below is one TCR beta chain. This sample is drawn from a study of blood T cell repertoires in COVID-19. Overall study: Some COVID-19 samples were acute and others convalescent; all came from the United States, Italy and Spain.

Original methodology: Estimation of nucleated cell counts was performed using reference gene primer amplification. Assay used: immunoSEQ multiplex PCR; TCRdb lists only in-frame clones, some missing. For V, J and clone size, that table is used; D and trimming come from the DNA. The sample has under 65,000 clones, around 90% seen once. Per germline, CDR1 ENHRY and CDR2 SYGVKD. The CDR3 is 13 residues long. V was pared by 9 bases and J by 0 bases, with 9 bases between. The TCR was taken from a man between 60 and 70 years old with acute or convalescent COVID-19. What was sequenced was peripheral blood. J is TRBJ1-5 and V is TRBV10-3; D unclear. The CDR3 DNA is TGTGCCATTGCGGGCGGTAGCAATCAGCCCCAGCATTTT. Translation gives CAIAGGSNQPQHF.